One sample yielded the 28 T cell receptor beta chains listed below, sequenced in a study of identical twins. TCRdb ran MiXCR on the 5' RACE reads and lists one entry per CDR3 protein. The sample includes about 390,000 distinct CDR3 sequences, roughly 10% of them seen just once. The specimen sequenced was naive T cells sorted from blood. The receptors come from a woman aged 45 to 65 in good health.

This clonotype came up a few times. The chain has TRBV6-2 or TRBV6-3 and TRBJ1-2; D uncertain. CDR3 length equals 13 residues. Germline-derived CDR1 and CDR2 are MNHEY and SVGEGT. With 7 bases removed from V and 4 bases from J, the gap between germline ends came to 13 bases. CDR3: CASKLSHSYGYTF. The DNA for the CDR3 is TGTGCCAGCAAGCTGAGTCATTCCTATGGCTACACCTTC.

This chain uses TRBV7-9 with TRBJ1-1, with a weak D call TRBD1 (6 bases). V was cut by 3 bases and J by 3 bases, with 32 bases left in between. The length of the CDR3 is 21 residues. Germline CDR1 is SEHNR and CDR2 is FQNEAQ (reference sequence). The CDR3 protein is CASSFQRLGGASRGRDTEAFF. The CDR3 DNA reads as TGTGCCAGCAGCTTTCAACGCCTTGGGGGGGCCTCACGTGGTAGGGACACTGAAGCTTTCTTT.

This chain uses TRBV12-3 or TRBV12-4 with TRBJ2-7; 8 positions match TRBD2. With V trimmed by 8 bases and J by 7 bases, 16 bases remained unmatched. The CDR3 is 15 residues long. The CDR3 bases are TGTGCCAGCCTTTATGGCTCGGGAGGGCCAGATGAGCAGTACTTC. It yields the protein CASLYGSGGPDEQYF.

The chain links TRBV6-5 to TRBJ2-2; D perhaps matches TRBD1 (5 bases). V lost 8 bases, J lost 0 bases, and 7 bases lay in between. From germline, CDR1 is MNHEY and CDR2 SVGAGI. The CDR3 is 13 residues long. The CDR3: CASRRANTGELFF. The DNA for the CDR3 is TGTGCCAGCCGCAGGGCGAACACCGGGGAGCTGTTTTTT.

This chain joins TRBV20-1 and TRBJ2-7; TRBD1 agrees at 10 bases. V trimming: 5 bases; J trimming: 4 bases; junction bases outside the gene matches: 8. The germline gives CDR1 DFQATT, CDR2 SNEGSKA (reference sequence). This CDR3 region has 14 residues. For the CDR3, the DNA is TGCAGTGCTCGTCCCGGGACAGGGGTTTACGAGCAGTACTTC. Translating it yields CSARPGTGVYEQYF.

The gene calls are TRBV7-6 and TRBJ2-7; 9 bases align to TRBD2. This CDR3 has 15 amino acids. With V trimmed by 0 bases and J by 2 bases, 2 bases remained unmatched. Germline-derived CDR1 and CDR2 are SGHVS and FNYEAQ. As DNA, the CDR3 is TGTGCCAGCAGCTTAGCTAGCGGGAGCACCTACGAGCAGTACTTC. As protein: CASSLASGSTYEQYF.

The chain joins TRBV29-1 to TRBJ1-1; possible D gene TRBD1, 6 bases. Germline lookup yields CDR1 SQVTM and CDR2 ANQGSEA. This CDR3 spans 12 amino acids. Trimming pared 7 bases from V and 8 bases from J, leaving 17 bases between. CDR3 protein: CSGWRDIPEAFF. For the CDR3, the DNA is TGCAGCGGGTGGAGGGACATCCCCGAAGCTTTCTTT.

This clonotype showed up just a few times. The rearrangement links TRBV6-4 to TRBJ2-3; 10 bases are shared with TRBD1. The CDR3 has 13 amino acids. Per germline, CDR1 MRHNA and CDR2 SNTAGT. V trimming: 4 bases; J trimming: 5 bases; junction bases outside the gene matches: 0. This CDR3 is CASSGDRGDTQYF. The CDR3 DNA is TGTGCCAGCAGTGGGGACAGGGGAGATACGCAGTATTTT.

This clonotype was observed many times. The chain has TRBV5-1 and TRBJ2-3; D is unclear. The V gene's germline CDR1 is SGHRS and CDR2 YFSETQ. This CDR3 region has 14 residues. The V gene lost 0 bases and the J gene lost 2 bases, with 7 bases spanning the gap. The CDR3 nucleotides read TGCGCCAGCAGCTTGGTTCTGAACACAGATACGCAGTATTTT. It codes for CASSLVLNTDTQYF.

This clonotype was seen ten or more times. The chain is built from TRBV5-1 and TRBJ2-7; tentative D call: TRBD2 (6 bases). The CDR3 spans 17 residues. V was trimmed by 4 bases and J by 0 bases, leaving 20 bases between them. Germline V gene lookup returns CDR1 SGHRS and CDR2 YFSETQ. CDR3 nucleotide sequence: TGCGCCAGCAGCCCGTCCTTCGAGACTAGGGCCTCCTACGAGCAGTACTTC. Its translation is CASSPSFETRASYEQYF. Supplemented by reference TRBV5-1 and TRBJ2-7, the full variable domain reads KAGVTQTPRYLIKTRGQQVTLSCSPISGHRSVSWYQQTPGQGLQFLFEYFSETQRNKGNFPGRFSGRQFSNSRSEMNVSTLELGDSALYLCASSPSFETRASYEQYFGPGTRLTVT.

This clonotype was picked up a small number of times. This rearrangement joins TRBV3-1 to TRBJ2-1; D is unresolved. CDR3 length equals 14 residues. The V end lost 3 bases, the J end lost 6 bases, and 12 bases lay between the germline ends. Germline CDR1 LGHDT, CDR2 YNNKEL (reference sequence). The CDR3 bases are TGTGCCAGCAGCCACCAAGGCGCCTTCAATGAGCAGTTCTTC. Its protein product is CASSHQGAFNEQFF.

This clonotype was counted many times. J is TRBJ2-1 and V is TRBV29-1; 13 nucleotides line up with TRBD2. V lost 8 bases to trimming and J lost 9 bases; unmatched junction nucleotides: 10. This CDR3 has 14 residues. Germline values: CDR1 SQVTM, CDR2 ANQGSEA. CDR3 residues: CSSEGRLAGGEQFF. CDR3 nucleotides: TGCAGCTCCGAAGGGCGACTAGCGGGAGGTGAGCAGTTCTTC.

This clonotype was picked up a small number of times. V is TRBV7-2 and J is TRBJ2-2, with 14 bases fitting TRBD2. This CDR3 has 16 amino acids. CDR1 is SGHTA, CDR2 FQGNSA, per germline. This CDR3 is CAAGTSGSRNTGELFF. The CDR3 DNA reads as TGTGCTGCTGGGACTAGCGGGAGTCGGAACACCGGGGAGCTGTTTTTT.

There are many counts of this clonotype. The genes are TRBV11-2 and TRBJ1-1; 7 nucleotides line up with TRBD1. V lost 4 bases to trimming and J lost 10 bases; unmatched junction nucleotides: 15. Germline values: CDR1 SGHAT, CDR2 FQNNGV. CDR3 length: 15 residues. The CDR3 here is CASSSIRQGTWGAFF. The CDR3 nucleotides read TGTGCCAGCAGCTCGATACGACAGGGAACTTGGGGAGCTTTCTTT.

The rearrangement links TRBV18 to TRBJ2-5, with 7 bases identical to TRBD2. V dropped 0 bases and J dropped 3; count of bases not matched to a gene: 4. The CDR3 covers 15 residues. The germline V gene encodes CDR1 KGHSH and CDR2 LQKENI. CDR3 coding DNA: TGTGCCAGCTCACCACCCTCTCTAGCGGAAGAGACCCAGTACTTC. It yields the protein CASSPPSLAEETQYF. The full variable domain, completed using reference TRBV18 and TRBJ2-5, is NAGVMQNPRHLVRRRGQEARLRCSPMKGHSHVYWYRQLPEEGLKFMVYLQKENIIDESGMPKERFSAEFPKEGPSILRIQQVVRGDSAAYFCASSPPSLAEETQYFGPGTRLLVL.

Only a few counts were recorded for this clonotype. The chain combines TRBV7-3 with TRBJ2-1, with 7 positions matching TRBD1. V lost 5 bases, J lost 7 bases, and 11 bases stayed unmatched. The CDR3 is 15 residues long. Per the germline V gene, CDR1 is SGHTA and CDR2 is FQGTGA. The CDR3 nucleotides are TGTGCCAGCAGCGGACCGGGACAGTTCGTGAATGAGCAGTTCTTC. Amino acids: CASSGPGQFVNEQFF.

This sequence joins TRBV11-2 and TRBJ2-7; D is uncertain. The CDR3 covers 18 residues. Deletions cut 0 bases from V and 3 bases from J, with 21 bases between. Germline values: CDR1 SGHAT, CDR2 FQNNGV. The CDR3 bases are TGTGCCAGCAGCTTAGAGGCGGTGCTGGGTGCGCGGTACTACGAGCAGTACTTC. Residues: CASSLEAVLGARYYEQYF. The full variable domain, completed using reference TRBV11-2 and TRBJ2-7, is EAGVAQSPRYKIIEKRQSVAFWCNPISGHATLYWYQQILGQGPKLLIQFQNNGVVDDSQLPKDRFSAERLKGVDSTLKIQPAKLEDSAVYLCASSLEAVLGARYYEQYFGPGTRLTVT.

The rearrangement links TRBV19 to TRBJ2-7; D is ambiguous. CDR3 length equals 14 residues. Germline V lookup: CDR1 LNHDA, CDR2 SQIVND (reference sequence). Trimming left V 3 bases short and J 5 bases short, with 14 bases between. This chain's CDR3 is CASSIALAVHEQYF. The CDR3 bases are TGTGCCAGTAGTATTGCCTTAGCTGTCCACGAGCAGTACTTC.

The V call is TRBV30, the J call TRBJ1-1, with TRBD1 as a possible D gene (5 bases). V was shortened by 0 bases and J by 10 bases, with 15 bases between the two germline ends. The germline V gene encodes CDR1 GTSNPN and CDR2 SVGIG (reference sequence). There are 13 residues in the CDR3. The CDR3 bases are TGTGCCTGGAGTGTAAGAGGCAGGGCGCCAGCTTTCTTT. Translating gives CAWSVRGRAPAFF.

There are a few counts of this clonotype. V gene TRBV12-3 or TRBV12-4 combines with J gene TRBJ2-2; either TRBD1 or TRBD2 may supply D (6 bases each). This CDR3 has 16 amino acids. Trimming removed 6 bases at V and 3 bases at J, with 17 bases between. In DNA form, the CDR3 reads TGTGCCAGCAGCCACGGAGAGGGGGGCCACACCGGGGAGCTGTTTTTT. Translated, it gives CASSHGEGGHTGELFF.

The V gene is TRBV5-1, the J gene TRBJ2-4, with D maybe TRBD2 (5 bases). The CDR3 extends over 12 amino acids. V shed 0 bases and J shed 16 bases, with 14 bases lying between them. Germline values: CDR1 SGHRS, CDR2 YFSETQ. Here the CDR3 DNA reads TGCGCCAGCAGCTTGGGTGATGCGAGGGTTTACTTC. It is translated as CASSLGDARVYF.

CDR3 coding DNA: TGCAGTGCCCCCCACTCCTACAATGAGCAGTTCTTC. Its protein product is CSAPHSYNEQFF. The chain employs TRBV20-1 and TRBJ2-1, with no clear D. Looked up from germline, CDR1 is DFQATT and CDR2 is SNEGSKA (reference sequence). V gave up 6 bases and J gave up 0 bases, with 6 bases separating them. This CDR3 comprises 12 residues.

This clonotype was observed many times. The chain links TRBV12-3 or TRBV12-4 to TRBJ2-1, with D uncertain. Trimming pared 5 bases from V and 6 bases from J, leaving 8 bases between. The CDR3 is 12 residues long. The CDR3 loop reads CASSPSTNEQFF. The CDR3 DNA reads TGTGCCAGCAGTCCCTCGACCAATGAGCAGTTCTTC.

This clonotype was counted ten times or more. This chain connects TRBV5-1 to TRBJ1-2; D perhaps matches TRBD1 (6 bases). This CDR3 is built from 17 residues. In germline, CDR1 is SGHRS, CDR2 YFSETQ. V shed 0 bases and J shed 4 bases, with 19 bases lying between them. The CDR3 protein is CASSLGLSRQVTYGYTF. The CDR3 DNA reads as TGCGCCAGCAGCTTGGGACTATCACGACAGGTGACCTATGGCTACACCTTC.

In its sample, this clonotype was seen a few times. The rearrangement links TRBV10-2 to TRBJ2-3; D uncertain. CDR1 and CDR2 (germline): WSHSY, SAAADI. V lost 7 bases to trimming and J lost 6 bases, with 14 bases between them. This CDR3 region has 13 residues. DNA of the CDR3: TGCGCCAGCATGGACCCCTTGGCGGATACGCAGTATTTT. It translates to CASMDPLADTQYF.

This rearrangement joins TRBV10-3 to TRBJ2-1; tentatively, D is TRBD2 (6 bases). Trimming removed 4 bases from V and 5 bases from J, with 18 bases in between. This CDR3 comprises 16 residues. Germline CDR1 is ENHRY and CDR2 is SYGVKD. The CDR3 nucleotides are TGTGCCATCAGTGGTATTAGCGGTAAAGAAGACAATGAGCAGTTCTTC. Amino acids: CAISGISGKEDNEQFF.

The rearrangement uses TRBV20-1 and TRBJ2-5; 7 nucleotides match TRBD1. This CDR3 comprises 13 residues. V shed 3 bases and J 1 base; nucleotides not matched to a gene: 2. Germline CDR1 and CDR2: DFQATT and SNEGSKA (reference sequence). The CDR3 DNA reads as TGCAGTGCTAGCAGACAGGGCCAAGAGACCCAGTACTTC. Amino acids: CSASRQGQETQYF.

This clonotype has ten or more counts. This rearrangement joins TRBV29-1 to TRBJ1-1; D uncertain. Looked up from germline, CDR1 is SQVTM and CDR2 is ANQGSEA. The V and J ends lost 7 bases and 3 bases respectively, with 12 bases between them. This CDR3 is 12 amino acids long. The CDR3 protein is CSGIGVDTEAFF. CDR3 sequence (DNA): TGCAGCGGTATAGGAGTGGACACTGAAGCTTTCTTT.